The 16 T cell receptor beta chains below come from one sample, sequenced in a study of shared T cell receptors in the human thymus. Here immunoSEQ multiplex PCR was the method, and the copy in TCRdb shows in-frame clones only, minus some. The sample consists of about 660,000 clones, roughly 88% of them appearing once. The same data also contributed to another study, on human thymus T cells.

The sequenced sample consisted of thymocytes. These receptors were obtained from a boy in the first two years of life with a congenital heart defect.

The chain joins TRBV5-6 to TRBJ2-7, with 8 bases that match TRBD2. V was clipped by 4 bases and J by 0 bases; unmatched bases: 9. This CDR3 has 16 residues. Germline assignment: CDR1 SGHDT and CDR2 YYEEEE. The CDR3 is CASSRAIAGFSYEQYF. CDR3 coding DNA: TGTGCCAGCAGCCGGGCGATAGCGGGATTCTCCTACGAGCAGTACTTC. The full variable domain, rest sourced from reference TRBV5-6 and TRBJ2-7, is DAGVTQSPTHLIKTRGQQVTLRCSPKSGHDTVSWYQQALGQGPQFIFQYYEEEERQRGNFPDRFSGHQFPNYSSELNVNALLLGDSALYLCASSRAIAGFSYEQYFGPGTRLTVT.

The chain employs TRBV7-2 and TRBJ1-2, with no clear D. The length of the CDR3 is 13 residues. CDR1 SGHTA and CDR2 FQGNSA come from the germline V gene. V was shortened by 6 bases and J by 4 bases, with 12 bases between the two germline ends. As DNA, the CDR3 is TGTGCCAGCAGTCCTCGACTGGGCTATGGCTACACCTTC. This translates into CASSPRLGYGYTF.

Note on this clone: One end of the junction is discordant with germline, which a read error may explain. The chain couples TRBV2 to TRBJ2-1, with 9 bases identical to TRBD1. The CDR3 is 12 amino acids. From germline, CDR1 is SNHLY and CDR2 FYNNEI. Written as DNA, the CDR3 is TGTGCCAGCAGTGAAGCTGGGACAGGGTTGGTCTTC. The encoded protein is CASSEAGTGLVF.

The chain carries TRBV7-2 and TRBJ2-1; 11 nucleotides line up with TRBD2. From germline, CDR1 is SGHTA and CDR2 FQGNSA. The V and J ends lost 5 bases and 1 base, in that order; junction bases with no gene match: 7. CDR3 length equals 17 residues. The CDR3, as DNA: TGTGCCAGCAGCGGAGGGACTAGCGGACCGTCCTACAATGAGCAGTTCTTC. Protein product: CASSGGTSGPSYNEQFF. Full variable domain (outside the CDR3, taken from reference TRBV7-2 and TRBJ2-1): GAGVSQSPSNKVTEKGKDVELRCDPISGHTALYWYRQSLGQGLEFLIYFQGNSAPDKSGLPSDRFSAERTGGSVSTLTIQRTQQEDSAVYLCASSGGTSGPSYNEQFFGPGTRLTVL.

J is TRBJ1-5 and V is TRBV19; D remains ambiguous. The germline V and J ends were trimmed by 7 bases and 4 bases, with 17 bases remaining between them. The CDR3 consists of 15 residues. Germline V gene sequence: CDR1 LNHDA, CDR2 SQIVND (reference sequence). Here the CDR3 reads CASTETGFFNQPQHF. For the CDR3, the DNA is TGTGCCAGTACCGAAACGGGTTTTTTTAATCAGCCCCAGCATTTT.

This rearrangement joins TRBV10-3 to TRBJ2-1, with 8 bases lining up with TRBD2. This CDR3 region has 15 residues. V lost 6 bases, J lost 5 bases, and 9 bases stayed unmatched. Germline V gene data show CDR1 as ENHRY and CDR2 as SYGVKD. This chain's CDR3 is CAIRGEGTSHNEQFF. The CDR3 nucleotides read TGTGCCATCAGGGGGGAGGGGACTAGTCACAATGAGCAGTTCTTC.

This chain joins TRBV19 and TRBJ2-2; 14 nucleotides line up with TRBD2. The length of the CDR3 is 17 residues. Germline lookup yields CDR1 LNHDA and CDR2 SQIVND (reference sequence). V shed 1 base, J shed 4 bases, and the junction held 2 bases outside the gene matches. CDR3 nucleotide sequence: TGTGCCAGTAGTATAGGACTAGCGGGAGGGCCCACCGGGGAGCTGTTTTTT. Translated, it gives CASSIGLAGGPTGELFF. Full variable domain (rest looked up from reference TRBV19 and TRBJ2-2): DGGITQSPKYLFRKEGQNVTLSCEQNLNHDAMYWYRQDPGQGLRLIYYSQIVNDFQKGDIAEGYSVSREKKESFPLTVTSAQKNPTAFYLCASSIGLAGGPTGELFFGEGSRLTVL.

The V and J genes are TRBV19 and TRBJ2-4; 16 bases line up with TRBD2. The length of the CDR3 is 19 residues. The trim removed 5 bases at V and 0 bases at J, leaving 7 bases unmatched. The germline CDR1 and CDR2 sequences are LNHDA and SQIVND (reference sequence). Written as DNA, the CDR3 is TGTGCCAGTAGTGGGGGACTAGCGGGGGGGCGGCTAGCCAAAAACATTCAGTACTTC. Translated, it gives CASSGGLAGGRLAKNIQYF.

This chain uses TRBV21-1 with TRBJ2-7; the listed D gene, TRBD1, was not tested against the DNA. TRBV21-1 is flagged as a pseudogene. This CDR3 spans 12 amino acids. In DNA form, the CDR3 reads TGTGCCAGCAGCTCGGACAGGCCTAGGGAGTACTTC. It is translated as CASSSDRPREYF.

This chain links TRBV30 with TRBJ1-1, with 9 positions matching TRBD1. This CDR3 region has 14 residues. V shed 4 bases, J shed 0 bases, and the junction held 3 bases outside the gene matches. Germline CDR1 GTSNPN, CDR2 SVGIG (reference sequence). The CDR3: CAWTRDRVNTEAFF. CDR3 nucleotides: TGTGCCTGGACCCGGGACAGGGTGAACACTGAAGCTTTCTTT. Full variable domain (missing parts from reference TRBV30 and TRBJ1-1): SQTIHQWPATLVQPVGSPLSLECTVEGTSNPNLYWYRQAAGRGLQLLFYSVGIGQISSEVPQNLSASRPQDRQFILSSKKLLLSDSGFYLCAWTRDRVNTEAFFGQGTRLTVV.

This clone was seen once. The chain's CDR3 is CASSYRGGYTF. The CDR3 nucleotides read TGTGCCAGCAGTTATCGGGGTGGCTACACCTTC. The rearrangement uses TRBV6-5 and TRBJ1-2; no clear D gene. The CDR3 has 11 amino acids. V lost 3 bases, J lost 7 bases, and 6 bases lay in between. Germline CDR1 MNHEY, CDR2 SVGAGI.

The chain links TRBV14 to TRBJ2-7, with 10 positions matching TRBD2. Germline trimming cut 5 bases from V and 0 bases from J; bases unmatched to any gene: 10. Germline-derived CDR1 and CDR2 are SGHDN and FVKESK. The CDR3 is 17 residues long. As DNA, the CDR3 is TGTGCCAGCAGCAAGGGCGGGCGGACTAGCGGCTCCTACGAGCAGTACTTC. Translating it yields CASSKGGRTSGSYEQYF.

The chain couples TRBV6-4 to TRBJ1-2; possible D gene TRBD1, 6 bases. The CDR3 consists of 15 residues. V was pared by 2 bases and J by 2 bases, with 12 bases between. The germline V gene has CDR1 MRHNA and CDR2 SNTAGT. In DNA form, the CDR3 reads TGTGCCAGCAGTGACCCGCGGGGGCCGAACTATGGCTACACCTTC. Protein: CASSDPRGPNYGYTF.

On this clone itself: Other DNA sequences in the same sample also yield this CDR3. The rearrangement joins TRBV19 to TRBJ2-5; 7 bases map to TRBD1. V lost 1 base to trimming and J lost 4 bases; unmatched junction nucleotides: 0. Germline CDR1 reads LNHDA; CDR2 reads SQIVND (reference sequence). CDR3 size: 13 residues. The CDR3 nucleotides are TGTGCCAGTAGTATAGGACAGGGAGAGACCCAGTACTTC. This encodes CASSIGQGETQYF.

The rearrangement links TRBV27 to TRBJ1-1; 7 bases align to TRBD1. Unmatched junction bases numbered 19, after V lost 8 bases and J lost 4 bases. This CDR3 region has 17 residues. Germline V CDR1 and CDR2: MNHEY, SMNVEV (reference sequence). For the CDR3, the DNA is TGTGCCAGCCCCCACTCAATCCGACAGGGAGGTTGCACTGAAGCTTTCTTT. This codes for CASPHSIRQGGCTEAFF.

This sequence joins TRBV19 and TRBJ1-2; D call uncertain. The CDR3 consists of 17 residues. CDR1 is LNHDA and CDR2 is SQIVND in the germline V gene (reference sequence). V lost 2 bases and J lost 4, with 20 bases in between. The CDR3 DNA follows: TGTGCCAGTAGTATAATAATAAGGACTCAAGGCGGCTATGGCTACACCTTC. It specifies CASSIIIRTQGGYGYTF.